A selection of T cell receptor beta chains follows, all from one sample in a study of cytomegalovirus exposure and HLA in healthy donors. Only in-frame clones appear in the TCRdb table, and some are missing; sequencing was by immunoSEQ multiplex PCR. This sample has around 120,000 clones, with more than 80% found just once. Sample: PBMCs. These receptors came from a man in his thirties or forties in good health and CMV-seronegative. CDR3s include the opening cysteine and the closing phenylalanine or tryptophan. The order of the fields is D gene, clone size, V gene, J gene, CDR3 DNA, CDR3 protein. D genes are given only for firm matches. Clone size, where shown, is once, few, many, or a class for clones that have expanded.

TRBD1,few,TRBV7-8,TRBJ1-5,TGTGCCAGCAGCTCCTCTAGGACAGGGGGTCAGCCCCAGCATTTT,CASSSSRTGGQPQHF
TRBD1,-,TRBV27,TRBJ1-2,TGTGCCAGCAGTCCGAAACGGATCGGGACAGGGGGCATAAGCGGGTATGGCTACACCTTC,CASSPKRIGTGGISGYGYTF
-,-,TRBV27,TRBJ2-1,TGTGCCAGCAGTTTATCGAGGGATGCCTACAATGAGCAGTTCTTC,CASSLSRDAYNEQFF
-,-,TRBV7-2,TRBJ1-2,TGTGCCAGCAGCGTTAGACGTGGACAGAGCTATGGCTACACCTTC,CASSVRRGQSYGYTF
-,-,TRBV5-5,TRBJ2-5,TGTGCCAGCAGGCGGGACTTACAAGAGACCCAGTACTTC,CASRRDLQETQYF
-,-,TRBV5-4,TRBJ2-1,TGTGCCAGCAGCTTGGCGAGGAGGGCCGCCTACAATGAGCAGTTCTTC,CASSLARRAAYNEQFF
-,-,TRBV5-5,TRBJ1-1,TGTGCCAGCAGCTTAGTGAGAAGGGGGTACACTGAAGCTTTCTTT,CASSLVRRGYTEAFF
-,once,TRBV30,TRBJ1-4,TGTGCCTGGACCAGGCGACCTAATGAAAAACTGTTTTTT,CAWTRRPNEKLFF
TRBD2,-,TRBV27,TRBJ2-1,TGTGCCAGCAGTCTAGCGGGAGGTCCCTACAATGAGCAGTTCTTC,CASSLAGGPYNEQFF
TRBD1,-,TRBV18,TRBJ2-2,TGTGCCAGCTCACTCGGGACAGTTTCCCTGAGCGGGGAGCTGTTTTTT,CASSLGTVSLSGELFF
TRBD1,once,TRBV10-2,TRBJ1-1,TGCGCCAGCAGGAGGTGGACAGGGGGCGCAGGAGACACTGAAGCTTTCTTT,CASRRWTGGAGDTEAFF